This TCR beta chain appears in the sequencing data of a study of cytomegalovirus exposure and HLA in healthy donors. Study findings and constraints: Reports indicate that TCR beta sequences accurately predicted the HLA-A and HLA-B alleles of most subjects. A prior analysis recorded that most TCR beta V segments were productive about 87% or about 30% of the time.

In the PCR, 60 Vbeta and 13 Jbeta primers were used. Using immunoSEQ multiplex PCR, the repertoire was profiled, and TCRdb retains in-frame clones only, with some absent. The sample holds fewer than 200,000 clones, 68% seen once. This clone has more than one count but fewer than ten. The antigen is not known. Input material: PBMCs. This receptor was taken from a woman between 40 and 55 years old in good health and CMV-seropositive.

CDR3 amino acids: CASSPPNGETQYF. The CDR3 nucleotides are TGTGCCAGCTCACCACCGAACGGAGAGACCCAGTACTTC. The chain combines TRBV18 with TRBJ2-5; D is undetermined. Germline V gene data show CDR1 as KGHSH and CDR2 as LQKENI. V shed 0 bases and J shed 4 bases, with 6 bases lying between them. This CDR3 is built from 13 residues.